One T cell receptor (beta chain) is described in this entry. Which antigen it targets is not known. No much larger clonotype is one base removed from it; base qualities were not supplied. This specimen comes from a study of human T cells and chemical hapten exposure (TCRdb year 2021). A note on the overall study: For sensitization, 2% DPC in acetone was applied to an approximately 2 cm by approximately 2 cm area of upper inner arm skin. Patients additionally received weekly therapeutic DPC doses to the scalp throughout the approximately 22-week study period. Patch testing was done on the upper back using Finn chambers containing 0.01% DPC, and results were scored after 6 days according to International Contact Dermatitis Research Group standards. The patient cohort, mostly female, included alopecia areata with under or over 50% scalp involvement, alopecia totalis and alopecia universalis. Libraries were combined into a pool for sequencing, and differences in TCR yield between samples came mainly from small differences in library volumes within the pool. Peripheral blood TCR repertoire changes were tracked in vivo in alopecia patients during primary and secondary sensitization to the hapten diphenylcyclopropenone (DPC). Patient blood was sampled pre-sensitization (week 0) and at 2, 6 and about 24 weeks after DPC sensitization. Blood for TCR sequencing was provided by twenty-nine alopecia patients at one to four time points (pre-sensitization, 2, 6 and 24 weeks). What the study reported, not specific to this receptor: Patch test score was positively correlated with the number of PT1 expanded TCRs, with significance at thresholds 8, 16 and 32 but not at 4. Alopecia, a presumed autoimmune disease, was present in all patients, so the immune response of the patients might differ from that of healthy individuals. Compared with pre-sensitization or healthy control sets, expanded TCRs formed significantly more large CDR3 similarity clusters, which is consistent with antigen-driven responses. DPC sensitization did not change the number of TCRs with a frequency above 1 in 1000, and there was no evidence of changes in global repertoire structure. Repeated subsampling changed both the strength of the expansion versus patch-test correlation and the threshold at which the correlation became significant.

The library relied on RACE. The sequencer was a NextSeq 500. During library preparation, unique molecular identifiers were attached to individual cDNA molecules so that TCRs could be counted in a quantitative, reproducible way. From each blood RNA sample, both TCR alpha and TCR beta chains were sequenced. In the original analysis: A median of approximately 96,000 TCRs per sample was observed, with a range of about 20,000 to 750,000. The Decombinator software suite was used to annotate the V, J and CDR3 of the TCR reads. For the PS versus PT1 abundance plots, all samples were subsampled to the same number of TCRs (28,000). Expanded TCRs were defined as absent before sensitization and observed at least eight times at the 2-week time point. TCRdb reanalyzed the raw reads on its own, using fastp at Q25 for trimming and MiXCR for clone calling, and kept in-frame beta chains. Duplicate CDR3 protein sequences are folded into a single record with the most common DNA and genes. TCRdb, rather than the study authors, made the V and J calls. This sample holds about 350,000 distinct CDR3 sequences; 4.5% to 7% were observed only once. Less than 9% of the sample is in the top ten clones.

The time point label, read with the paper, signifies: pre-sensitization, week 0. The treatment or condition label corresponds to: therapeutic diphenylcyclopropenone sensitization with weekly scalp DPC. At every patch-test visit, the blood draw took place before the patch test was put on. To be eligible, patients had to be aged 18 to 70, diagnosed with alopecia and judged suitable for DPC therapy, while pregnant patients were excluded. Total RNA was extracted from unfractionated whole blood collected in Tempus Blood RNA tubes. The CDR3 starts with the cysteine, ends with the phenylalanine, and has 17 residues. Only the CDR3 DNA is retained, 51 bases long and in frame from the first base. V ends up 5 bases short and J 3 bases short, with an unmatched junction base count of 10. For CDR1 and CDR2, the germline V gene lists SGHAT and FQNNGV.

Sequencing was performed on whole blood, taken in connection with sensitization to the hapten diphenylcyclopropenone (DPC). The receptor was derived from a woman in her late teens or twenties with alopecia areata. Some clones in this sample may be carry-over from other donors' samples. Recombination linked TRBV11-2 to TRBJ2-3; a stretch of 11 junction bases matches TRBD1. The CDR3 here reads CASSLRGGQGVTDTQYF. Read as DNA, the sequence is TGTGCCAGCAGCCTAAGAGGGGGACAGGGGGTAACAGATACGCAGTATTTT.